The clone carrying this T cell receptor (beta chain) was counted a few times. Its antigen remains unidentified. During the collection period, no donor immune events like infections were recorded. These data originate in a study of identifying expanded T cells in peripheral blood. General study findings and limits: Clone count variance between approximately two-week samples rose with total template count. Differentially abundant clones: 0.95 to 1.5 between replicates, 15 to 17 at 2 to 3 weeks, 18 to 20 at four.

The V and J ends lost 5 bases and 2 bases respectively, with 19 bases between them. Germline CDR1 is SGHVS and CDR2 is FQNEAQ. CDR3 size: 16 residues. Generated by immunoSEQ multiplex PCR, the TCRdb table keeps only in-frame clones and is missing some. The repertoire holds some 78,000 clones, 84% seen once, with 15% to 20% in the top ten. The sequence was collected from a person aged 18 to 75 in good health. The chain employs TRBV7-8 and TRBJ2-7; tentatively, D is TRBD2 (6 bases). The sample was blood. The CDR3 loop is CASSHIITGETYEQYF. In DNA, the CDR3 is TGTGCCAGCAGCCATATCATAACGGGGGAAACCTACGAGCAGTACTTC.